Sequencing of this T cell receptor (beta chain) was carried out in a study of CD8 T cells in ankylosing spondylitis. This clonotype was observed at least ten times. Per the germline V gene, CDR1 is MNHEY and CDR2 is SVGAGI. The CDR3 covers 17 residues. Trimming stripped 4 bases from V and 7 bases from J, with 22 bases between. Via MiXCR, TCRdb re-called the 5' RACE reads, giving one row per CDR3 protein. This sample has about 320,000 distinct CDR3 sequences, with around a tenth found just once. What was sequenced was blood, either unsorted or a sorted T cell fraction (not recorded which). This chain connects TRBV6-5 to TRBJ1-4; D may be TRBD1 (5 bases). The source of this sequence is a female donor with ankylosing spondylitis or in good health (not recorded which). CDR3 sequence reads: CASSLIPGPRLSEKLFF. The CDR3 DNA reads as TGTGCCAGCAGTTTAATACCGGGGCCACGTTTGAGTGAAAAACTGTTTTTT.